This entry concerns a single T cell receptor (beta chain). The sequenced fragment ends 3 residues before the CDR3 boundary, so the rest is inferred from the germline J gene. The record originates from a study of T cells in women clearing cervical HPV infection. Study background: Controls gave blood once infection was undetectable; cases at lesion identification. Cases' blood sampling followed lesion detection by median about 21 weeks (90 to 200).

This table comes from immunoSEQ multiplex PCR, and its TCRdb copy is limited to in-frame clones, with some not included. The repertoire table contains some 30,000 clones. HPV was found by MY09/MY11 PCR and dot-blot genotyping. The V end lost 1 base, the J end lost 6 bases, and 13 bases lay between the germline ends. The germline V gene has CDR1 MGHRA and CDR2 YSYEKL. This CDR3 has 15 residues. V and J are TRBV4-1 and TRBJ1-5; D gene unclear. Sequencing input: blood buffy coat. This receptor was obtained from a woman aged 18 to 75 with a cervical HPV16 infection that either progressed to CIN3+ or cleared (not recorded which). CDR3 bases read: TGCGCCAGCAGCCAAGGCGTAGAGCGAGGTCAGCCC. Amino acid sequence: CASSQGVERGQP. The full-length CDR3 reads as CASSQGVERGQPQHF.